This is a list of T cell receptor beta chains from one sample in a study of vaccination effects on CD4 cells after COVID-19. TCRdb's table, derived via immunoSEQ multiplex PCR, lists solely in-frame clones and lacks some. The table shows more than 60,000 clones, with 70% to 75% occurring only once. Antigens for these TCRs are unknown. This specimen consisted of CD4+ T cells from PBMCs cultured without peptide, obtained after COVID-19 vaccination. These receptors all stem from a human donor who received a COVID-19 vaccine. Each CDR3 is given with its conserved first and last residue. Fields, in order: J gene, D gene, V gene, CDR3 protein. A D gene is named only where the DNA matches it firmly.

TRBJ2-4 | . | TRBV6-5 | CASSYLANDNIQYF
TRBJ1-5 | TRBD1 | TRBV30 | CAWSVRDRGNNQPQHF
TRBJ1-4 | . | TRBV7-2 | CASSPAPNEKLFF
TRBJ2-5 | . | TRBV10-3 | CAISGGSWETQYF
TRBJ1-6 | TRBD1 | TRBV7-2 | CASSLYRGRQGASPLHF
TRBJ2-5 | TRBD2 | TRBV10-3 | CAISEWRGGSKGETQYF
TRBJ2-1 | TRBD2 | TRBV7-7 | CASSLGLAGGSGEQFF
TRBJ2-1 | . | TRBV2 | CASRDRSYNEQFF
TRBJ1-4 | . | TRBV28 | CASNQKGIGWEKLFF
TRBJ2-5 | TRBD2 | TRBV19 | CASSGLAGGRETQYF
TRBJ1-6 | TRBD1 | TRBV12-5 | CASGSGQDNSPLHF
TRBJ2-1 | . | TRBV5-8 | CASPAWFRPHNEQFF
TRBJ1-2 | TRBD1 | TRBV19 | CASSTDRAANYGYTF
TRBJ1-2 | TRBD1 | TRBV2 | CASREQGADNYGYTF
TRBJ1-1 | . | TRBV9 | CASSVEGRGIAEAFF
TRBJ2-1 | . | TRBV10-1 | CASSERREGLYNEQFF
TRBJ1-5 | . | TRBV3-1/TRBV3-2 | CASSLGHSNQPQHF
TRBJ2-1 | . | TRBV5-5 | CATNLGVVSNEQFF
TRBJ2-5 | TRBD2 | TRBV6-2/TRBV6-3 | CASSYAGGAGETQYF
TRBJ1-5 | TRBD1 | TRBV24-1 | CATSDPPGTGESNQPQHF
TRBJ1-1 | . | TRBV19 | CASSGRGFNEAFF
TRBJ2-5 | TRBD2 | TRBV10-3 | CAIRPTVAGGPLETQYF